This entry features one T cell receptor beta chain sequence. This clonotype has a handful of counts. The antigen this receptor binds is unknown. Qualities for individual bases were not recorded, and no much larger clone is one base off. The data were obtained in a study of T-cell memory formation after mild COVID-19 (dated by TCRdb to about 2021). Background on the whole study: Most TCR sequence clusters were specific to one of the two donors. In two donors, T-cell clones that expanded and contracted after mild COVID-19 were followed by sequencing TCRalpha and TCRbeta repertoires longitudinally. The cohort was made up of two young adult volunteers, one female and one male, who were previously healthy. What the work shows at the level of the full study, not this receptor alone: The second-wave clones that peaked on day 37 were not confirmed to be SARS-CoV-2 specific. Some responding clones were detected in pre-infection memory, which suggested that pre-existing cross-reactive memory T cells had joined the SARS-CoV-2 response. Contracting CD4+ clones appeared mostly in the CM and EM memory subsets, whereas CD8+ clones were enriched in EMRA. Clones that contracted from day 15 to 85 showed balanced CD4/CD8 phenotypes, whereas a second wave of clones that expanded from day 15 to 37 leaned towards CD4+. The study covered only a couple of mild cases, and larger cohorts including severe cases with pre-infection samples were considered necessary.

The data were produced on an Illumina NovaSeq 6000. TCRalpha and TCRbeta cDNA libraries were built by 5'RACE with constant-segment primers, adding sample barcodes and unique molecular identifiers. Trizol reagent was used to extract RNA from every sample. The libraries were amplified in two PCR steps, and the second step added a second sample barcode and Illumina TruSeq adapters. The libraries were sequenced on an Illumina NovaSeq using 2 x 150 bp paired-end reads. The original pipeline was this. Reads were demultiplexed and collapsed into UMI-guided consensus sequences with migec v1.2.7. Using mixcr v2.1.11, the UMI consensuses were aligned to TRA and TRB V and J templates and assembled into clonotypes. A clonotype was counted as expanded or contracted only when both edgeR and NoisET called the clonotype significant, with the noise models trained on biological replicates. For edgeR calls, a false discovery rate-adjusted p below 0.01 and a log2 fold-change threshold of 1 were applied. As an exploratory analysis of dynamics, PCA with hierarchical clustering was applied to max-normalized trajectories of the 1000 most abundant clonotypes. Separately sequenced CD4+ and CD8+ repertoires were used to assign a CD4 or CD8 phenotype to each responding clone. TCRdb applied fastp at Q25 and MiXCR to the public reads, then kept only in-frame beta chains. Duplicate CDR3 protein sequences are folded into a single record with the most common DNA and genes. These V and J calls rely on TCRdb rather than the paper's analysis. The sample profile shows 550,000 to 700,000 distinct CDR3 sequences; 15% to 20% of them were found once. The ten most abundant clones make up about 7.4% of the sample.

Ficoll-Paque density gradient centrifugation was the method used to isolate PBMCs. From the cysteine up to the phenylalanine, the CDR3 has a length of 14 residues. Just the 42-base CDR3 DNA is kept, in frame starting at base 1. The junction carries 10 bases between V and J, which are trimmed by 6 bases and 0 bases respectively. Sequenced: PBMCs or a T cell subset sorted from them (not recorded which). Recombination connected TRBV12-3 or TRBV12-4 to TRBJ2-3; the D gene cannot be named for sure. This TCR was recovered from an adult woman who had mild COVID-19 (a few samples of this study predate the infection). The sample titles of this study are shuffled in the database, so cell type and time point are left out; the donor was told from shared clones. The nucleotide sequence is given as TGTGCCAGCAGGGAGACAACTAGCACAGATACGCAGTATTTT. It translates as CASRETTSTDTQYF.